The 20 T cell receptor beta chains given below trace back to one sample, sequenced in a study of identical twins. Using its own MiXCR run on the 5' RACE reads, TCRdb lists one record per CDR3 protein. The table lists over 250,000 distinct CDR3 sequences, roughly 9% of them singletons. In addition, the sample was reused for a study of yellow fever vaccine responses in identical twins.

The sample taken for sequencing was CD8+ T cells sorted from blood. These receptors were collected from a woman in her late teens or twenties in good health.

The V gene is TRBV7-8, the J gene TRBJ2-7; D is perhaps TRBD1 (5 bases). V dropped 7 bases and J dropped 4 bases, with 17 bases sitting between them. The length of the CDR3 is 14 residues. Germline assignment: CDR1 SGHVS and CDR2 FQNEAQ. The CDR3 sequence is CASILRAGWYEQYF. Written as DNA, the CDR3 is TGTGCCAGCATCCTTAGGGCAGGGTGGTACGAGCAGTACTTC.

Many counts were recorded for this clonotype. This chain links TRBV7-3 with TRBJ2-7, with D maybe TRBD2 (5 bases). Germline V gene data show CDR1 as SGHTA and CDR2 as FQGTGA. With 2 bases removed from V and 3 bases from J, the gap between germline ends came to 14 bases. CDR3 length: 15 residues. This CDR3 is CASSLYGGPDYEQYF. The CDR3 nucleotides are TGTGCCAGCAGCTTATACGGAGGTCCGGACTACGAGCAGTACTTC.

This chain joins TRBV29-1 and TRBJ1-2, with 7 nucleotides matching TRBD1. Trimming took 4 bases from V and 5 from J; bases not matched to a gene: 13. The CDR3 loop spans 15 amino acids. Per the germline V gene, CDR1 is SQVTM and CDR2 is ANQGSEA. The CDR3 is CSVAGYSGTDYGYTF. Here the CDR3 DNA reads TGCAGCGTTGCGGGTTATTCCGGGACAGATTATGGCTACACCTTC. Based on the CDR3 plus reference TRBV29-1 and TRBJ1-2, the full variable domain is SAVISQKPSRDICQRGTSLTIQCQVDSQVTMMFWYRQQPGQSLTLIATANQGSEATYESGFVIDKFPISRPNLTFSTLTVSNMSPEDSSIYLCSVAGYSGTDYGYTFGSGTRLTVV.

In its sample, this clonotype was seen many times. V gene TRBV4-1 combines with J gene TRBJ2-7, with unresolved D. Germline-derived CDR1 and CDR2 are MGHRA and YSYEKL. V was clipped by 0 bases and J by 4 bases, with 7 bases between them. This CDR3 spans 13 amino acids. Here the CDR3 reads CASSQETGYEQYF. The CDR3 DNA reads as TGCGCCAGCAGCCAAGAGACTGGATACGAGCAGTACTTC.

On this clonotype itself: A read error may account for a junction end that differs from germline. This sequence joins TRBV14 and TRBJ2-7; D is ambiguous. Germline lookup yields CDR1 SGHDN and CDR2 FVKESK. This CDR3 comprises 13 residues. Here the CDR3 DNA reads TGTGCCAGCAGCCAAGATCCCCATGATGAGCAGGACTTC. Translating it yields CASSQDPHDEQDF.

This chain connects TRBV9 to TRBJ1-2; D not certain. Germline values: CDR1 SGDLS, CDR2 YYNGEE. Trimming pared 0 bases from V and 1 base from J, leaving 4 bases between. CDR3 length: 13 residues. The CDR3 DNA sequence: TGTGCCAGCAGCGTAGGGAATAACTATGGCTACACCTTC. This translates into CASSVGNNYGYTF.

This clonotype turned up a few times. The chain has TRBV6-1 and TRBJ2-1; D remains unclear. Per germline, CDR1 MNHNS and CDR2 SASEGT. V was clipped by 5 bases and J by 9 bases, with 11 bases between them. The CDR3 consists of 12 residues. This CDR3 is CASSYDEGEQFF. CDR3 bases: TGTGCCAGCAGTTATGACGAAGGTGAGCAGTTCTTC.

This clonotype was detected many times. J is TRBJ1-1 and V is TRBV29-1; D is unclear. In germline, CDR1 is SQVTM, CDR2 ANQGSEA. The length of the CDR3 is 14 residues. Between the trimmed V and J ends, which lost 5 bases and 5 bases, there was a span of 18 bases. The CDR3 DNA reads as TGCAGCGTTTGGGAACCTACGGAGAGGACTGAAGCTTTCTTT. This encodes CSVWEPTERTEAFF.

This clonotype occurred many times. The V call is TRBV11-2, the J call TRBJ2-1, with 7 bases aligning to TRBD2. The length of the CDR3 is 16 residues. The germline gives CDR1 SGHAT, CDR2 FQNNGV. The junction had 8 bases not matched to a gene; V was cut back by 0 bases and J by 6 bases. The CDR3 region is CASSLEGRAFLNEQFF. The CDR3 region has the DNA TGTGCCAGCAGCTTAGAGGGGAGGGCCTTCCTCAATGAGCAGTTCTTC.

This clonotype was seen more than once but under ten times. The V and J genes are TRBV12-3 or TRBV12-4 and TRBJ2-1, with D possibly matching TRBD2 (6 bases). This CDR3 contains 16 residues. V lost 2 bases and J lost 3, with 14 bases in between. The CDR3 DNA reads TGTGCCAGCAGTTTAAGGGCTCGGGAGCTCTACAATGAGCAGTTCTTC. Its protein is CASSLRARELYNEQFF.

This clonotype was recorded a few times. V is TRBV7-8 and J is TRBJ2-1; the D gene could be TRBD1 or TRBD2 (5 bases each). Germline-derived CDR1 and CDR2 are SGHVS and FQNEAQ. This CDR3 region has 13 residues. Trimming stripped 5 bases from V and 10 bases from J, with 15 bases between. The CDR3 region is CASSPPGDQEQFF. The CDR3 DNA reads as TGTGCCAGCAGCCCCCCTGGGGACCAAGAGCAGTTCTTC.

CDR3 in DNA: TGTGCCAGCAGAATCGGAACTAGCATTGACGAGCAGTACTTC. It yields the protein CASRIGTSIDEQYF. V is TRBV6-2 or TRBV6-3 and J is TRBJ2-7, with TRBD2 as a possible D gene (6 bases). Trimming took 6 bases from V and 5 from J, leaving 17 bases between them. The CDR3 covers 14 residues. Germline CDR1 is MNHEY and CDR2 is SVGEGT.

The genes are TRBV4-3 and TRBJ2-7; 10 nucleotides match TRBD1. Trimming cost V 0 bases and J 6 bases; bases outside gene matches: 14. The CDR3 extends over 18 amino acids. The germline CDR1 and CDR2 sequences are LGHNA and YSLEER. In DNA, the CDR3 is TGCGCCAGCAGCCAAGATCGGGCTCGGACAGGGGGAGGAGGCGAGCAGTACTTC. It encodes CASSQDRARTGGGGEQYF.

This clonotype was seen only a few times. This chain links TRBV25-1 with TRBJ2-3; 9 bases are a match to TRBD1. The junction had 8 bases not matched to a gene; V was cut back by 3 bases and J by 4 bases. The CDR3 sequence is 16 residues long. Germline V gene sequence: CDR1 MGHDK, CDR2 SYGVNS. The CDR3 DNA follows: TGTGCCAGCAGTGATTGGGACAGGGTAGGCGCAGATACGCAGTATTTT. Translated, it gives CASSDWDRVGADTQYF.

V usage is TRBV7-2 and J usage is TRBJ2-7; a weak D match, TRBD2 (7 bases). CDR1 and CDR2 (germline): SGHTA, FQGNSA. V was cut by 8 bases and J by 1 base, with 21 bases left in between. The CDR3 is made up of 16 amino acids. CDR3 residues: CASCLGWGGRSYEQYF. The CDR3 DNA is TGTGCCAGCTGCCTAGGGTGGGGGGGCCGGTCCTACGAGCAGTACTTC.

This clonotype was counted many times. This chain joins TRBV9 and TRBJ2-7; D is possibly TRBD2 (5 bases). The germline V gene encodes CDR1 SGDLS and CDR2 YYNGEE. There are 13 residues in the CDR3. V lost 0 bases and J 3 bases, leaving 7 bases between the germline ends. The CDR3 coding sequence is TGTGCCAGCAGCGTAGCTAGCAACTACGAGCAGTACTTC. Protein: CASSVASNYEQYF.

The chain has TRBV7-9 and TRBJ2-1; D tentatively reads TRBD1 or TRBD2 (5 bases each). CDR3 length: 17 amino acids. V dropped 5 bases and J dropped 0 bases, with 17 bases sitting between them. Germline CDR1 is SEHNR and CDR2 is FQNEAQ (reference sequence). The CDR3 DNA follows: TGTGCCAGCAGCCCCCGGGGCTCCACTAGCTCCTACAATGAGCAGTTCTTC. Encoded protein: CASSPRGSTSSYNEQFF. The whole variable domain, remainder taken from reference TRBV7-9 and TRBJ2-1, is DTGVSQNPRHKITKRGQNVTFRCDPISEHNRLYWYRQTLGQGPEFLTYFQNEAQLEKSRLLSDRFSAERPKGSFSTLEIQRTEQGDSAMYLCASSPRGSTSSYNEQFFGPGTRLTVL.

This clonotype was observed at least ten times. CDR3 coding DNA: TGTTCGCATATCGGAGGTCAATCCTACGAGCAGTACTTC. Amino acid sequence: CSHIGGQSYEQYF. The chain uses TRBV6-2 or TRBV6-3 and TRBJ2-7; a weak D match, TRBD2 (5 bases). This CDR3 contains 13 residues. The germline V gene has CDR1 MNHEY and CDR2 SVGEGT.

A few counts support this clonotype. This chain connects TRBV11-2 to TRBJ2-7; no definite D call. V lost 4 bases, J lost 2 bases, and 9 bases lay in between. The CDR3 runs 13 residues. Germline V gene sequence: CDR1 SGHAT, CDR2 FQNNGV. The CDR3 sequence is CASSSPWAYEQYF. The CDR3 bases are TGTGCCAGCAGCTCGCCTTGGGCCTACGAGCAGTACTTC.

This clonotype appeared many times. This chain connects TRBV12-3 or TRBV12-4 to TRBJ2-2; possibly TRBD1 for D (6 bases). The V and J ends lost 4 bases and 5 bases respectively, with 14 bases between them. This CDR3 is 15 amino acids long. CDR3 sequence (DNA): TGTGCCAGCAGTTCATCTCACAGGGAGACCGGGGAGCTGTTTTTT. Protein: CASSSSHRETGELFF.